This T cell receptor beta chain was identified in a study of blood T cell repertoires in COVID-19 (dated by TCRdb to between 2020 and 2021). Regarding the study in general: Samples from collaborators originated in the United States, Italy and Spain and spanned both the acute and convalescent phases of COVID-19. The dataset comprised deeply sampled blood TCRbeta repertoires from subjects exposed to, actively infected with, or recovered from COVID-19. The prospective study material was composed of cDNA or gDNA derived from T cells, B-cell-depleted T cells, or PBMCs. The samples were drawn from two sources: the first 160 participants of the ongoing ImmuneRACE study, and approximately 1,300 subjects contributed by 6 global collaborators. The repertoires were made available in a free public database intended to serve as a resource for research on the immune response to SARS-CoV-2. Nearly every sample came with metadata listing a de-identified subject ID, COVID-19 status, age in years and sex. Where HLA class I and class II types were available, the types were taken from metadata supplied by the sample provider, not from assay-based typing. Broader findings and caveats from the paper: How much clinical and demographic metadata was included differed by source and by participant, and the metadata was provided uncurated.

Collaborating institutions collected whole blood in K2EDTA tubes following their own protocols. Collaborator samples were shipped for TCRbeta analysis as frozen whole blood, isolated PBMCs, or DNA extracted from either sample type. Turning to this clone: No cognate antigen has been identified for it. No base-level quality is on record; no much larger clone is a single base apart.

Including cysteine and phenylalanine, the CDR3 has 15 amino acids. Only the CDR3 region is kept as DNA, spanning 45 bases read in frame from base 1. At the junction V is shortened by 5 bases and J by 12 bases; bases outside the gene matches: 15. CDR1 and CDR2 were assigned from the germline V gene as MNHEY and SVGAGI. The immunoSEQ Assay, a bias-controlled multiplex PCR, was used to amplify TCRbeta CDR3 regions from genomic DNA. The authors' analysis ran thus. The number of nucleated cells in each sample was estimated from the amplification of reference gene primers within the assay. To quantify the absolute abundance of each unique TCRbeta CDR3 rearrangement, sequence reads were collapsed and filtered. For each sample, productive Simpson clonality was calculated as the square root of Simpson's diversity index over productive rearrangements. As stored in TCRdb, this immuneACCESS dataset retains in-frame rearrangements with V and J assigned. A fraction of the clones does not appear; measured against another copy, unresolved V genes explain less than half of the discrepancy, and the remainder lacks a known reason. That table is the source of V, J and clone size, and D and trimming were worked out from the DNA. The sample records about 92,000 clones, around 85% of which are singletons. More than 30% of the sample goes to the ten largest clones.

The sample was peripheral blood. The sequence links TRBV6-5 to TRBJ2-4, and 8 bases in between align with TRBD2. The TCR comes from an elderly man with acute or convalescent COVID-19. Here is the DNA: TGTGCCAGCAGTCCCCGGGGGGAGCGGGGGATTACTCAGTACTTC. Its protein product is CASSPRGERGITQYF.